The present TCR beta chain was sequenced within a study of T cell responses to AZD1222 COVID-19 vaccine. Overall study findings and caveats: Regions left unmutated in variants are reportedly the target of nearly half of spike-specific TCRs.

Some clones are missing from TCRdb's copy, which holds only in-frame ones; the method was immunoSEQ multiplex PCR. In the table there are around 200,000 clones, around 89% of which are singletons. With regard to this clone: What it binds is not known.

The CDR3 has 16 residues. V was clipped by 4 bases and J by 0 bases, with 13 bases between them. CDR1 is MDHEN, CDR2 SYDVKM, per germline. The sample consisted of peripheral blood, taken 28 days after the second AZD1222 dose. The clonotype originates from an adult who received the AZD1222 COVID-19 vaccine. The V gene is TRBV28, the J gene TRBJ1-3; D gene unclear. Here the CDR3 DNA reads TGTGCCAGCAGTTCCCCATACAGCCCCTCTGGAAACACCATATATTTT. It is translated as CASSSPYSPSGNTIYF.